Detailed here is one TCR beta chain. What it binds is not known. This CDR3 spans 14 amino acids. The ends lost 1 base at V and 4 bases at J; junction bases unmatched: 6. Germline V lookup: CDR1 GTSNPN, CDR2 SVGIG (reference sequence). The data derive from a study of cytomegalovirus exposure and HLA in healthy donors. General study points: Rare TCR sequences dominated, though some public TCRs recurred in many donors.

Data came from immunoSEQ multiplex PCR; TCRdb stores just in-frame clones and leaves some out. The profile shows about 160,000 clones, roughly 84% of them singletons. This TCR came from a man aged 30 to 39 in good health and CMV-seropositive. Specimen: PBMCs. The genes are TRBV30 and TRBJ1-1; 7 bases map to TRBD1. This CDR3 is CAWSESRGLTEAFF. CDR3 coding DNA: TGTGCCTGGAGTGAGTCGAGGGGGCTCACTGAAGCTTTCTTT.